This T cell receptor beta chain was captured by sequencing in a study of blood T cell repertoires in COVID-19. Study overall: From T cells, B-cell-depleted T cells, or PBMCs came the material, which was cDNA or gDNA.

This clone has just a few counts. Method: immunoSEQ multiplex PCR; TCRdb's copy keeps in-frame clones and lacks some. The table shows approximately 15,000 clones, with about 88% occurring only once. After removal of 3 bases from V and 0 bases from J, the junction contained 9 bases not matched to a gene. This CDR3 has 17 amino acids. Per the germline V gene, CDR1 is SNHLY and CDR2 is FYNNEI. What was sequenced was peripheral blood. The rearrangement uses TRBV2 and TRBJ2-7; 9 bases fit TRBD1. The sequence came from a man in his 60s with acute or convalescent COVID-19. CDR3 coding DNA: TGTGCCAGCAGTGAGATATTGACAGGGGGAGGCTCCTACGAGCAGTACTTC. Protein: CASSEILTGGGSYEQYF.